This T cell receptor beta chain comes out of a study of blood T cells in healthy people across ages. General study points: Researchers report that TCR beta diversity correlated strongly with naive T cell percentage. Long-lived donors exceeded aged donors in naive CD4+ cells and diversity. Possibly, changes in expanded clonotypes were confounded because donor CMV status was unknown.

With V trimmed by 4 bases and J by 1 base, 5 bases remained unmatched. CDR3 length: 15 amino acids. Germline V lookup: CDR1 SGHRS, CDR2 YFSETQ. This clonotype came up a few times. Its antigen is currently unknown. Next came a second PCR, run for about 6 to 12 cycles, which used a sample-barcoded 5' primer along with a J-beta primer mix. Every cDNA was tagged by a template-switch adaptor with 12 random nucleotides. TCRdb re-derived calls from the 5' RACE reads in MiXCR, one entry per CDR3 protein. Of hundreds of thousands of distinct CDR3 sequences in the sample, under 65% were seen once. The chain combines TRBV5-1 with TRBJ1-1; 9 bases align to TRBD1. This clonotype originated in a man aged 55 to 70 in good health. The material sequenced was blood. CDR3 amino acids: CASSPWGQGNTEAFF. The CDR3 bases are TGCGCCAGCAGCCCGTGGGGACAGGGGAACACTGAAGCTTTCTTT.